This TCR beta chain is from a study of CD4+ T cells in melanoma. This clone is medium-sized in the sample. Its target is not known. Study-wide findings and caveats: A reported correlation linked neoantigen-specific CD4+ T cells to CD8+, macrophage and B cell function. In melanoma, neoantigen-specific CD4+ T cells reportedly differed in differentiation state.

The protocol was immunoSEQ multiplex PCR, while the TCRdb copy is restricted to in-frame clones and leaves out a portion. The sample has 9,000 to 10,000 clones, around 70% seen once. CDR1 and CDR2 from the germline V gene are SGHDT and YYEEEE. The V gene lost 0 bases and the J gene lost 4 bases, with 11 bases spanning the gap. The CDR3 has 15 amino acids. The sequence was collected from a human donor with melanoma. The chain uses TRBV5-6 and TRBJ2-1; the D gene could be TRBD1 or TRBD2 (5 bases each). Sequencing used peripheral blood. The CDR3: CASSLGGTTYNEQFF. The CDR3 DNA reads as TGTGCCAGCAGCTTGGGGGGGACCACGTACAATGAGCAGTTCTTC.